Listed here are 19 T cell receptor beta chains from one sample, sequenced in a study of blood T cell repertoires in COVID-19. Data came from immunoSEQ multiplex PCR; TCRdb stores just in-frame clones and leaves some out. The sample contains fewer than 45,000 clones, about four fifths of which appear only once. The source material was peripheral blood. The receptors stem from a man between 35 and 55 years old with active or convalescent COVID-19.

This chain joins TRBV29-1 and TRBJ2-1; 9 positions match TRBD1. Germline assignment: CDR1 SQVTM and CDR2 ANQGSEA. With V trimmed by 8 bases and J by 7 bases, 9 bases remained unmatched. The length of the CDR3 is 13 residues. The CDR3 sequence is CSTTGGAGNEQFF. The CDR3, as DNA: TGCAGCACCACAGGGGGCGCGGGGAATGAGCAGTTCTTC.

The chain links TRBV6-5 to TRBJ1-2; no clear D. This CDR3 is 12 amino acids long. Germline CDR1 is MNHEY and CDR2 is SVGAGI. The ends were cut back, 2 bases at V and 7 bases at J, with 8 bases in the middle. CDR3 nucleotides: TGTGCCAGCAGTTACGCGGGAGTTGGCTACACCTTC. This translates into CASSYAGVGYTF.

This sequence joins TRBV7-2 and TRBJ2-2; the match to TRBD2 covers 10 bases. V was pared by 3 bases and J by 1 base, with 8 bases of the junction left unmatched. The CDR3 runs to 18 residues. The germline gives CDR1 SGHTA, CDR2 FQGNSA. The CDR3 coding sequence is TGTGCCAGCAGCTTTAGAGTCCTAGCGGGGGTGAACACCGGGGAGCTGTTTTTT. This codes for CASSFRVLAGVNTGELFF.

CDR3 residues: CAWQGAVNTIYF. For the CDR3, the DNA is TGTGCCTGGCAGGGGGCCGTGAACACCATATATTTT. The rearrangement uses TRBV30 and TRBJ1-3; 8 nucleotides match TRBD1. Germline CDR1 GTSNPN, CDR2 SVGIG (reference sequence). Trimming took 5 bases from V and 7 from J; bases not matched to a gene: 4. This CDR3 has 12 amino acids.

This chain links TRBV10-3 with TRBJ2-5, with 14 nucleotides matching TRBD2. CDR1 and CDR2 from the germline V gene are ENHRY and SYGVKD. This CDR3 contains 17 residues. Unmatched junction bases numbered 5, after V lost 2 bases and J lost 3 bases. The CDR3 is CAISEPGLAGAKETQYF. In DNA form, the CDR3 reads TGTGCCATCAGTGAGCCGGGACTAGCGGGGGCAAAAGAGACCCAGTACTTC.

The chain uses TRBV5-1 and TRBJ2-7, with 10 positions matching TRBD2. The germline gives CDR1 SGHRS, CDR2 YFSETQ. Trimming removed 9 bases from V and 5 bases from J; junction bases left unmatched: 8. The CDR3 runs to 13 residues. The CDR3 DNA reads TGCGCCACGACAGCGGGAGGGCCAGACGAGCAGTACTTC. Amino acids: CATTAGGPDEQYF.

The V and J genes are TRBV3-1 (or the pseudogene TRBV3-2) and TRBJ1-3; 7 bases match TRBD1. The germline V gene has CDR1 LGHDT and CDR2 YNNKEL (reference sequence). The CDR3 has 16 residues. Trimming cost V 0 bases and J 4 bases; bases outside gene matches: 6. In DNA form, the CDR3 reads TGTGCCAGCAGCCAAGACGGGACAGCCGCCGGAAACACCATATATTTT. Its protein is CASSQDGTAAGNTIYF.

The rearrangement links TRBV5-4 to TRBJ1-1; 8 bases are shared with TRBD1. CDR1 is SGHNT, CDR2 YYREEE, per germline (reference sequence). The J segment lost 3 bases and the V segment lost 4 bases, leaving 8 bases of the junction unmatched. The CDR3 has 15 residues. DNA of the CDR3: TGTGCCAGCAGCAGCTTGACAGGGGACTACACTGAAGCTTTCTTT. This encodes CASSSLTGDYTEAFF.

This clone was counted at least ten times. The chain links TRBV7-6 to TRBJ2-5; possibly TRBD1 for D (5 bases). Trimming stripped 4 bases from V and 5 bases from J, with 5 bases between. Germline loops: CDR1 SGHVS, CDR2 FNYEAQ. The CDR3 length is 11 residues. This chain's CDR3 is CASSSGETQYF. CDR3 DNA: TGTGCCAGCAGCTCAGGGGAGACCCAGTACTTC.

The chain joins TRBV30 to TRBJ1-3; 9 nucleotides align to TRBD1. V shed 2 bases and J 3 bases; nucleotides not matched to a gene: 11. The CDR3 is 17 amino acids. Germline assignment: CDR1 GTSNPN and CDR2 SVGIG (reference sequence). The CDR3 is CAWSSVATGGVGNTIYF. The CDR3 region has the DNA TGTGCCTGGAGTTCTGTGGCGACAGGGGGAGTTGGAAACACCATATATTTT.

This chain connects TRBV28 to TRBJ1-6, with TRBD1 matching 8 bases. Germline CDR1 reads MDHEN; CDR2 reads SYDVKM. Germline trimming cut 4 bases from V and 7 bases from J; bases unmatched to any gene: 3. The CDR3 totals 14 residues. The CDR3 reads CASSYGTGNSPLHF. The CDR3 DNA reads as TGTGCCAGCAGTTACGGGACAGGCAATTCACCCCTCCACTTT.

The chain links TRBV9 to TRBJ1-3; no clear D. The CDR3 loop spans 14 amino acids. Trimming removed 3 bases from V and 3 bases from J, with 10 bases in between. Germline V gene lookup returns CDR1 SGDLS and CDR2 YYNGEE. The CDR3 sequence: CASSAQERGNTIYF. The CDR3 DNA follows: TGTGCCAGCAGCGCCCAGGAACGTGGAAACACCATATATTTT.

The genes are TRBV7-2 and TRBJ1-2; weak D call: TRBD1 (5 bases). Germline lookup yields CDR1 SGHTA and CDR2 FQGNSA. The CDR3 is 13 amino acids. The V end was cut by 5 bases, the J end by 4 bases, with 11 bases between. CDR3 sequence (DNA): TGTGCCAGCAGCCCCCAGGGAGGCTATGGCTACACCTTC. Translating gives CASSPQGGYGYTF.

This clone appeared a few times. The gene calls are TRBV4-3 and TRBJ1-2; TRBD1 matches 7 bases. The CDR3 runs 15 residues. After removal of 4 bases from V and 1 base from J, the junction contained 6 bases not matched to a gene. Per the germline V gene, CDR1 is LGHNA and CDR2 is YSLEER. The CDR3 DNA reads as TGCGCCAGCAGCCCGGGACAGCTGTTTAACTATGGCTACACCTTC. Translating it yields CASSPGQLFNYGYTF.

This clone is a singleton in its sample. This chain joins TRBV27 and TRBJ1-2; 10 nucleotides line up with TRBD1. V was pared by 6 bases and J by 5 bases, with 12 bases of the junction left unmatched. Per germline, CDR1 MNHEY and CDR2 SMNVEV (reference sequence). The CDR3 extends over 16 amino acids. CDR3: CASSARRDRGWYGYTF. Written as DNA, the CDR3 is TGTGCCAGCAGCGCACGCCGGGACAGGGGTTGGTATGGCTACACCTTC.

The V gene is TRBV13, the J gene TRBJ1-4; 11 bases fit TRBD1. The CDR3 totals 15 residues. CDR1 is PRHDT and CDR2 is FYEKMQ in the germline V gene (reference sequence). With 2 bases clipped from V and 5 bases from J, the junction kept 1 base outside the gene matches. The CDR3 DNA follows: TGTGCCAGCAGCTTACGGACAGGGGGCAATGAAAAACTGTTTTTT. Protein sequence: CASSLRTGGNEKLFF.

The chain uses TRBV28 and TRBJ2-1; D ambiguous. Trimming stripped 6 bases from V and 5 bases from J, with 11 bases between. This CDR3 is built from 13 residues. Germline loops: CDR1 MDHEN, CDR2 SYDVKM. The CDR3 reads CASSLGRNNEQFF. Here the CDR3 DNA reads TGTGCCAGCAGCCTCGGTCGAAACAATGAGCAGTTCTTC.

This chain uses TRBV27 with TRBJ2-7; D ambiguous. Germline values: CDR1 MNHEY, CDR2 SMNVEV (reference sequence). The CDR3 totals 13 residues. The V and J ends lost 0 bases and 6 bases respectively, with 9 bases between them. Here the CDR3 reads CASSLSTYGEQYF. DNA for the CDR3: TGTGCCAGCAGTTTATCGACTTATGGCGAGCAGTACTTC.

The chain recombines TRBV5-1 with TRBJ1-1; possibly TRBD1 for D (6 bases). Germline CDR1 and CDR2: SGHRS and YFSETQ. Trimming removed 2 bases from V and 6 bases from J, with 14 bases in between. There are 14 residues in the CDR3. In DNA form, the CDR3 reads TGCGCCAGCAGCTTTGGCAGGGGATCCTCTGAAGCTTTCTTT. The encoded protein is CASSFGRGSSEAFF.